This T cell receptor (beta chain) is from a study of CD8 T cells in ankylosing spondylitis. Making the TCR beta libraries involved quantitative 5'-RACE with molecular barcodes. TCRdb called the 5' RACE reads again in MiXCR, with one record for every CDR3 protein. Of some 30,000 distinct CDR3 sequences in the sample, less than 40% were seen once. Notes on this clonotype: No antigen is known for it.

The germline CDR1 and CDR2 sequences are LNHDA and SQIVND (reference sequence). The germline V and J ends were trimmed by 3 bases and 8 bases, with 10 bases remaining between them. The CDR3 spans 12 residues. Findings and caveats of the study: Reportedly, matched ankylosing spondylitis synovial fluid was significantly enriched for disease-linked clones. Disease-associated clones were CD8+ and fairly uncommon in peripheral blood. The study identified a TCR beta motif of several highly homologous variants that appeared characteristic of ankylosing spondylitis blood.

The TCR comes from a male donor with ankylosing spondylitis. The sample was synovial fluid, either unsorted or a sorted T cell fraction (not recorded which). The chain combines TRBV19 with TRBJ1-2, with unresolved D. This CDR3 reads CASSMISSGYTF. CDR3 DNA sequence: TGTGCCAGTAGTATGATATCCTCCGGCTACACCTTC.